The 11 T cell receptor beta chains in this list originate from one sample, sequenced in a study of OX40 agonist ivuxolimab in advanced cancers. Repertoires were generated with immunoSEQ multiplex PCR, while TCRdb's copy carries only in-frame clones and drops some. The sample consists of around 30,000 clones, 65% to 90% of them appearing once. The source was CD4+ or CD8+ T cells sorted from blood, collected in a trial of the OX40 agonist ivuxolimab. The receptors stem from an adult with an advanced solid tumor such as melanoma, head and neck, liver or kidney cancer.

V and J are TRBV19 and TRBJ1-2; D ambiguous. Germline CDR1 LNHDA, CDR2 SQIVND (reference sequence). The germline V and J ends were trimmed by 5 bases and 8 bases, with 9 bases remaining between them. The CDR3 consists of 11 residues. CDR3 nucleotides: TGTGCCAGTAGTGCTGACATAGGCTACACCTTC. Encoded protein: CASSADIGYTF.

The V gene is TRBV6-1, the J gene TRBJ2-2, with D possibly being TRBD1 (5 bases). The CDR3 is 14 residues long. Trimming cost V 6 bases and J 4 bases, with 12 bases left between them. CDR1 is MNHNS, CDR2 SASEGT, per germline. CDR3 in DNA: TGTGCCAGCAGCGTATGGACATCCACCGGGGAGCTGTTTTTT. Translating gives CASSVWTSTGELFF.

This rearrangement joins TRBV10-1 to TRBJ2-1; D is possibly TRBD1 or TRBD2 (5 bases each). This CDR3 spans 14 amino acids. The germline V gene has CDR1 WNHNN and CDR2 SYGVQD (reference sequence). Trimming stripped 3 bases from V and 8 bases from J, with 14 bases between. This CDR3 is CASSDGAVGDEQFF. The CDR3 DNA reads TGCGCCAGCAGTGACGGGGCAGTAGGTGATGAGCAGTTCTTC.

The rearrangement uses TRBV11-2 and TRBJ1-2; TRBD1 is a possible D gene (5 bases). CDR3 length equals 12 residues. CDR1 and CDR2 (germline): SGHAT, FQNNGV. Trimming took 7 bases from V and 2 from J, leaving 8 bases between them. The CDR3 DNA sequence: TGTGCCAGCATGGGGACCAACTATGGCTACACCTTC. Translation: CASMGTNYGYTF.

The chain couples TRBV4-3 to TRBJ2-7; D call uncertain. CDR3 length: 15 amino acids. Germline V gives CDR1 LGHNA, CDR2 YSLEER. The ends were cut back, 1 base at V and 0 bases at J, with 10 bases in the middle. Written as DNA, the CDR3 is TGCGCCAGCAGCCAAGCGCGTTGGGACTCCTACGAGCAGTACTTC. Translation gives CASSQARWDSYEQYF.

This chain joins TRBV5-5 and TRBJ1-4; tentatively, D is TRBD1 (6 bases). Trimming took 4 bases from V and 4 from J, leaving 8 bases between them. Per the germline V gene, CDR1 is SGHKS and CDR2 is YYEKEE (reference sequence). The CDR3 totals 13 residues. The CDR3 loop is CASSMDSNEKLFF. The DNA for the CDR3 is TGTGCCAGCAGCATGGACAGTAATGAAAAACTGTTTTTT.

This sequence joins TRBV9 and TRBJ2-7; possible D gene TRBD1, 6 bases. Trimming stripped 3 bases from V and 2 bases from J, with 15 bases between. This CDR3 is 15 amino acids long. Germline assignment: CDR1 SGDLS and CDR2 YYNGEE. The CDR3 DNA follows: TGTGCCAGCAGCGCCTACACGGACAGTCCCTACGAGCAGTACTTC. Translating it yields CASSAYTDSPYEQYF.

A note on this clone: The identical CDR3 is also encoded by other nucleotide sequences in the sample. The chain combines TRBV27 with TRBJ1-1, with TRBD1 matching over 10 bases. Unmatched junction bases numbered 4, after V lost 5 bases and J lost 1 base. Germline V CDR1 and CDR2: MNHEY, SMNVEV (reference sequence). The CDR3 has 15 residues. The chain's CDR3 is CASSLGTGANTEAFF. DNA for the CDR3: TGTGCCAGCAGTCTAGGGACAGGGGCGAACACTGAAGCTTTCTTT.

The V gene is TRBV7-2, the J gene TRBJ2-3; D remains unclear. Germline V gene sequence: CDR1 SGHTA, CDR2 FQGNSA. The germline V and J ends were trimmed by 5 bases and 2 bases, with 8 bases remaining between them. The CDR3 is 13 residues long. The CDR3 loop reads CASSLDITDTQYF. The CDR3 DNA sequence: TGTGCCAGCAGCCTTGACATCACAGATACGCAGTATTTT.

Sample share makes this clone medium-sized. This sequence joins TRBV5-1 and TRBJ1-2; unclear D gene. Deletions cut 3 bases from V and 4 bases from J, with 13 bases between. Germline values: CDR1 SGHRS, CDR2 YFSETQ. This CDR3 has 14 residues. This CDR3 is CASSSEEDRYGYTF. CDR3 coding DNA: TGCGCCAGCAGCTCCGAGGAGGACCGCTATGGCTACACCTTC.

The chain joins TRBV6-4 to TRBJ1-1, with a possible D match to TRBD1 (5 bases). Germline loops: CDR1 MRHNA, CDR2 SNTAGT. The CDR3 length is 15 residues. V lost 2 bases to trimming and J lost 1 base, with 11 bases between them. CDR3 sequence reads: CASSDPGTANTEAFF. CDR3 coding DNA: TGTGCCAGCAGTGACCCTGGGACGGCGAACACTGAAGCTTTCTTT.